The clone carrying this T cell receptor (beta chain) was recorded at least ten times. As yet, its antigen is unknown. No treatment of any kind had been given to any patient before thyroid surgery. The J segment lost 0 bases and the V segment lost 2 bases, leaving 9 bases of the junction unmatched. CDR1 SQVTM and CDR2 ANQGSEA come from the germline V gene. This CDR3 has 17 residues. The sample is drawn from a study of metastatic and nonmetastatic thyroid tumors. For the study at large: A comparison of repertoires was made across blood and tumor or nodule tissue from malignant and benign thyroid patients.

In the authors' workflow: Using the CDR3 differences seen across clinicopathological groups, the authors built a distant-metastasis classifier for papillary thyroid cancer, which was meant to discriminate distant-metastatic patients. TCRdb re-analyzed the PCR reads using MiXCR. The V and J calls and clone size are TCRdb's, not the authors'. There are 53,000 or so clones in the sample; approximately 20% occur only once, and under 4.5% lies in the top ten. Study-level points and caveats: Within blood and tumor, benign nodules reportedly had significantly lower TCR beta diversity than malignant thyroid tumors did.

The genes are TRBV29-1 and TRBJ2-1; 8 bases line up with TRBD2. The source of this sequence is a female donor with papillary thyroid cancer or a benign thyroid nodule (not recorded which). Some clones in this sample may be carry-over from other donors' samples. Sequencing was performed on blood. The CDR3 sequence: CSVEQAGVFFSYNEQFF. The CDR3 nucleotides read TGCAGCGTTGAACAAGCGGGAGTTTTCTTCTCCTACAATGAGCAGTTCTTC.